The 19 T cell receptor beta chains reported below all come from one sample, sequenced in a study of blood T cell repertoires in COVID-19. Some clones are missing from TCRdb's copy, which holds only in-frame ones; the method was immunoSEQ multiplex PCR. The sample has roughly 410,000 clones, roughly 90% seen once. The sequencing sample was made of peripheral blood. These receptor sequences come from a woman between 40 and 55 years old with COVID-19, enrolled during active disease.

This clone appeared once. The chain combines TRBV7-9 with TRBJ2-7, with 9 positions matching TRBD1. CDR1 SEHNR and CDR2 FQNEAQ come from the germline V gene (reference sequence). The CDR3 length is 16 residues. Losses at the gene ends were 2 bases for V and 5 bases for J; bases not matched to a gene: 10. As DNA, the CDR3 is TGTGCCAGCAGCTTACCCGCGGGACAGGGATTCGACGAGCAGTACTTC. Residues: CASSLPAGQGFDEQYF.

The V gene is TRBV4-2, the J gene TRBJ1-6; 7 bases fit TRBD1. V lost 5 bases to trimming and J lost 5 bases; unmatched junction nucleotides: 6. The CDR3 spans 15 residues. Germline CDR1 reads LGHNA; CDR2 reads YNFKEQ. The CDR3: CASSARQGDNSPLHF. The CDR3 DNA follows: TGTGCCAGCAGCGCCCGACAGGGTGATAATTCACCCCTCCACTTT.

The V gene is TRBV6-6, the J gene TRBJ1-2; 8 nucleotides line up with TRBD1. This CDR3 comprises 16 residues. Germline loops: CDR1 MNHNY, CDR2 SVGAGI (reference sequence). J was trimmed by 5 bases and V by 2 bases; bases with no gene match: 10. The CDR3 DNA reads TGTGCCAGCAGTTACCCCCGAGGACAGGGAGGTTATGGCTACACCTTC. Translating gives CASSYPRGQGGYGYTF.

The chain couples TRBV27 to TRBJ1-6; TRBD1 might be the D (5 bases). The CDR3 extends over 14 amino acids. Per germline, CDR1 MNHEY and CDR2 SMNVEV (reference sequence). Trimming left V 4 bases short and J 10 bases short, with 14 bases between. This CDR3 is CASSWGPEGSPLHF. Here the CDR3 DNA reads TGTGCCAGCAGTTGGGGCCCGGAGGGATCACCCCTCCACTTT.

The chain is built from TRBV9 and TRBJ2-2, with D unresolved. The CDR3 is made up of 13 amino acids. Deletions cut 5 bases from V and 3 bases from J, with 8 bases between. Germline V gene lookup returns CDR1 SGDLS and CDR2 YYNGEE. CDR3 sequence (DNA): TGTGCCAGCAGTTACTACGACACCGGGGAGCTGTTTTTT. This translates into CASSYYDTGELFF. The complete variable domain, with remaining parts taken from reference TRBV9 and TRBJ2-2, reads DSGVTQTPKHLITATGQRVTLRCSPRSGDLSVYWYQQSLDQGLQFLIQYYNGEERAKGNILERFSAQQFPDLHSELNLSSLELGDSALYFCASSYYDTGELFFGEGSRLTVL.

CDR3 coding DNA: TGTGCCAGCAGGAGGGACAGTAAGAACACTGAAGCTTTCTTT. Translating it yields CASRRDSKNTEAFF. The genes are TRBV2 and TRBJ1-1; 7 bases are a match to TRBD1. CDR1 is SNHLY, CDR2 FYNNEI, per germline. J gave up 1 base and V 6 bases, and 5 bases lay outside the gene matches. CDR3 length: 14 amino acids.

This chain joins TRBV27 and TRBJ2-5; 7 bases map to TRBD1. Trimming removed 9 bases from V and 5 bases from J; junction bases left unmatched: 15. This CDR3 contains 15 residues. Per the germline V gene, CDR1 is MNHEY and CDR2 is SMNVEV (reference sequence). This CDR3 is CARLGDSRMGETQYF. The CDR3 coding sequence is TGTGCCAGGCTGGGGGACAGTAGGATGGGGGAGACCCAGTACTTC.

The V and J genes are TRBV5-1 and TRBJ2-1; 9 nucleotides line up with TRBD1. Germline V gene sequence: CDR1 SGHRS, CDR2 YFSETQ. CDR3 length: 15 residues. Trimming removed 5 bases from V and 2 bases from J; junction bases left unmatched: 5. The CDR3 sequence is CASRGGQGAYNEQFF. The CDR3 DNA follows: TGCGCCAGCAGAGGGGGACAGGGTGCCTACAATGAGCAGTTCTTC.

V and J are TRBV5-4 and TRBJ2-7; TRBD2 might be the D (6 bases). The CDR3 contains 15 residues. Germline CDR1 reads SGHNT; CDR2 reads YYREEE (reference sequence). V was trimmed by 3 bases and J by 2 bases, leaving 15 bases between them. In nucleotides, the CDR3 is TGTGCCAGCAGCTGGGGGGTAGGGGAGGCCTACGAGCAGTACTTC. It codes for CASSWGVGEAYEQYF.

The gene calls are TRBV29-1 and TRBJ2-6; 7 bases line up with TRBD1. CDR1 SQVTM and CDR2 ANQGSEA come from the germline V gene. The CDR3 loop spans 15 amino acids. V trimming: 6 bases; J trimming: 2 bases; junction bases outside the gene matches: 7. DNA of the CDR3: TGCAGCGTCACGATCACAGGGGCTGGGGCCAACGTCCTGACTTTC. Its protein product is CSVTITGAGANVLTF. The full variable domain, its missing parts supplied by reference TRBV29-1 and TRBJ2-6, is SAVISQKPSRDICQRGTSLTIQCQVDSQVTMMFWYRQQPGQSLTLIATANQGSEATYESGFVIDKFPISRPNLTFSTLTVSNMSPEDSSIYLCSVTITGAGANVLTFGAGSRLTVL.

The chain recombines TRBV11-2 with TRBJ1-2, with D perhaps TRBD1 (5 bases). Germline values: CDR1 SGHAT, CDR2 FQNNGV. With 5 bases removed from V and 8 bases from J, the gap between germline ends came to 9 bases. The length of the CDR3 is 11 residues. The CDR3, as DNA: TGTGCCAGCAGCGTAGGACACGGCTACACCTTC. Translated: CASSVGHGYTF.

Only a few counts were recorded for this clone. The J gene is TRBJ1-6, the V gene TRBV18; 7 bases align to TRBD1. Germline V gene sequence: CDR1 KGHSH, CDR2 LQKENI. The trim removed 3 bases at V and 10 bases at J, leaving 3 bases unmatched. The CDR3 consists of 13 residues. DNA for the CDR3: TGTGCCAGCTCACCGAGGGGGCAGTCACCCCTCCACTTT. Encoded protein: CASSPRGQSPLHF.

This rearrangement joins TRBV5-1 to TRBJ2-5; a possible D gene is TRBD1 (6 bases). With 6 bases removed from V and 0 bases from J, the gap between germline ends came to 9 bases. The CDR3 contains 13 residues. Germline V gene lookup returns CDR1 SGHRS and CDR2 YFSETQ. In DNA form, the CDR3 reads TGCGCCAGCAACACAGGGTACCAAGAGACCCAGTACTTC. This encodes CASNTGYQETQYF.

This chain uses TRBV6-5 with TRBJ2-7, with D tentatively TRBD2 (5 bases). The CDR3 is made up of 15 amino acids. CDR1 and CDR2 from the germline V gene are MNHEY and SVGAGI. V lost 3 bases to trimming and J lost 0 bases, with 12 bases between them. DNA of the CDR3: TGTGCCAGCAGTTATTTTGCTGGGAGCTCCTACGAGCAGTACTTC. Its translation: CASSYFAGSSYEQYF.

A few counts support this clone. The chain combines TRBV5-4 with TRBJ1-2; TRBD1 agrees at 7 bases. V was pared by 4 bases and J by 4 bases, with 10 bases of the junction left unmatched. CDR3 length equals 15 residues. CDR1 is SGHNT, CDR2 YYREEE, per germline (reference sequence). The CDR3 bases are TGTGCCAGCAGCATGACACAGGGGCTCGGCTATGGCTACACCTTC. Residues: CASSMTQGLGYGYTF.

The chain recombines TRBV28 with TRBJ1-5, with 11 bases aligning to TRBD1. With V trimmed by 5 bases and J by 7 bases, 4 bases remained unmatched. Germline loops: CDR1 MDHEN, CDR2 SYDVKM. The CDR3 runs to 14 residues. CDR3 protein: CASSPGQGEQPQHF. In DNA, the CDR3 is TGTGCCAGCAGTCCGGGACAGGGGGAGCAGCCCCAGCATTTT.

The rearrangement links TRBV10-3 to TRBJ2-1, with TRBD1 matching 10 bases. The V segment lost 4 bases and the J segment 5 bases; nucleotides outside the gene matches: 2. Germline loops: CDR1 ENHRY, CDR2 SYGVKD. The CDR3 is 14 amino acids. The CDR3: CAISGTGGNNEQFF. CDR3 coding DNA: TGTGCCATCAGTGGGACAGGGGGAAACAATGAGCAGTTCTTC.

The chain links TRBV5-5 to TRBJ2-5, with TRBD2 matching 7 bases. Losses at the gene ends were 2 bases for V and 3 bases for J; bases not matched to a gene: 13. The length of the CDR3 is 17 residues. CDR1 and CDR2 (germline): SGHKS, YYEKEE (reference sequence). DNA for the CDR3: TGTGCCAGCAGCTTAATGGGGCTGTTCGGGGGGAAAGAGACCCAGTACTTC. It encodes CASSLMGLFGGKETQYF.

This sequence joins TRBV9 and TRBJ2-3; 9 nucleotides align to TRBD1. Germline V CDR1 and CDR2: SGDLS, YYNGEE. V was clipped by 5 bases and J by 7 bases; unmatched bases: 8. This CDR3 contains 14 residues. CDR3 nucleotides: TGTGCCAGCAGTGTCCCGGGACAGGGAAATACGCAGTATTTT. Translating it yields CASSVPGQGNTQYF.